The T cell receptor beta chain under discussion was sequenced for a study of identical twins. The V end was cut by 2 bases, the J end by 5 bases, with 9 bases between. CDR1 is SEHNR and CDR2 is FQNEAQ in the germline V gene (reference sequence). The CDR3 sequence is 13 residues long. Details on this clonotype: What it binds is unknown.

Template switching, a step in the protocol, added a universal primer site, and cDNA carried unique molecular identifiers. TCRdb passed the 5' RACE reads through MiXCR, listing each CDR3 protein once. The sample carries some 1,700,000 distinct CDR3 sequences, more than 30% recorded once. Study-wide results and caveats: Interpretation of the results relied on cross-sectional statistical analysis and not on following the same donors. Cord blood beta clonotypes that were abundant carried fewer insertions, and memory repertoires showed no such trend.

This receptor was taken from a newborn girl in good health. The gene calls are TRBV7-9 and TRBJ2-5; D not resolved. Specimen: cord blood. For the CDR3, the DNA is TGTGCCAGCAGCTTACATCCTGGGGAGACCCAGTACTTC. This sequence encodes CASSLHPGETQYF. The full variable domain, its missing parts supplied by reference TRBV7-9 and TRBJ2-5, is DTGVSQNPRHKITKRGQNVTFRCDPISEHNRLYWYRQTLGQGPEFLTYFQNEAQLEKSRLLSDRFSAERPKGSFSTLEIQRTEQGDSAMYLCASSLHPGETQYFGPGTRLLVL.